These T cell receptor beta chains were read from a single sample in a study of cytomegalovirus exposure and HLA in healthy donors. The repertoire was sequenced with immunoSEQ multiplex PCR; TCRdb's copy has only in-frame clones and lacks some. The repertoire consists of approximately 150,000 clones, with 70% to 85% occurring once and the leading ten covering 1.6%. Source material: PBMCs. The source of these receptors is a woman aged 25-40 years in good health and CMV-seronegative. CDR3s include the opening cysteine and the closing phenylalanine or tryptophan. The D gene is left open where the match is weak. For some rows the clone size is stated as once, few or many, or as a class when expanded; others skip it.

TGTGCCAGCATCGGGACAGGGGCCCGCGAGCAGTTCTTC	CASIGTGAREQFF	TRBJ2-1	TRBV7-9	TRBD1	-
TGTGCCAGCAGCTCCAACGAGGCGGGCCAGCCCCAGCATTTT	CASSSNEAGQPQHF	TRBJ1-5	TRBV5-6	-	-
TGCGCCAGCAGCTACTCGACTAGGCTGGGCACCGGGGAGCTGTTTTTT	CASSYSTRLGTGELFF	TRBJ2-2	TRBV5-1	-	-
TGTGCCAGCAGCTTATTTTCGGGGAATTCACCCCTCCACTTT	CASSLFSGNSPLHF	TRBJ1-6	TRBV7-9	-	-
TGTGCCAGCCAAACCCCGGGACAGGGCTACAATGAGCAGTTCTTC	CASQTPGQGYNEQFF	TRBJ2-1	TRBV5-6	TRBD1	-
TGTGCCAGCAGCCAATGGGCTAGCGGGGGGCCCGCCTACGAGCAGTACTTC	CASSQWASGGPAYEQYF	TRBJ2-7	TRBV5-4	TRBD2	once
TGTGCCAGCACCTCGGGGGAGCCCCAGCATTTT	CASTSGEPQHF	TRBJ1-5	TRBV2	-	-
TGTGCCAGCAGCCTACGGACAGGCGGCGATGAAAAACTGTTTTTT	CASSLRTGGDEKLFF	TRBJ1-4	TRBV7-6	TRBD1	-
TGTGCCAGCAAGGGTGGGGCAGGGGACCTCAATCAGCCCCAGCATTTT	CASKGGAGDLNQPQHF	TRBJ1-5	TRBV27	-	-
TGTGCCAGCAGTGGGGGGACTAGCGGTTTGGGGTACTTC	CASSGGTSGLGYF	TRBJ2-7	TRBV6-4	TRBD2	-
TGTGCCAGCAGCTTAGGGACTAGCTACACAGATACGCAGTATTTT	CASSLGTSYTDTQYF	TRBJ2-3	TRBV11-2	TRBD2	-
TGCGCCAGCAGCCAAGACCCCCCGGGAGGGTCGATGAATGAGCAGTTCTTC	CASSQDPPGGSMNEQFF	TRBJ2-1	TRBV4-3	TRBD2	-
TGTGCCAGCAGCCTGCGGGCCAGCACAGATACGCAGTATTTT	CASSLRASTDTQYF	TRBJ2-3	TRBV7-2	-	once
TGTGCCAGTAGTATGGGAGGCAGGGGGATCACTGAAGCTTTCTTT	CASSMGGRGITEAFF	TRBJ1-1	TRBV19	TRBD1	-
TGTGCCAGCAGTGATATGGCTAGCGGGGGAGGGAAGCAGTACTTC	CASSDMASGGGKQYF	TRBJ2-7	TRBV2	TRBD2	-
TGTGCCAGCAATCCGGACAGGGAAAACTATGGCTACACCTTC	CASNPDRENYGYTF	TRBJ1-2	TRBV6-6	TRBD1	-
TGTGCCAGCAGCCCGCAGGTAGAGAGAGAGACCCAGTACTTC	CASSPQVERETQYF	TRBJ2-5	TRBV7-6	-	-
TGTGCCAGCAGCTTAGGCCAGGGGACCGAGCAGTTCTTC	CASSLGQGTEQFF	TRBJ2-1	TRBV7-8	-	few
TGTGCCATCAGTGAGTCTTCGTCGGGGGATAGTAAAGCTTTCTTT	CAISESSSGDSKAFF	TRBJ1-1	TRBV10-3	-	-
TGTGCCAGCAGCATCCGACTAGCGTATGCCTCTTCTAACATTCAGTACTTC	CASSIRLAYASSNIQYF	TRBJ2-4	TRBV21-1	-	-
TGTGCCAGTAGTTCGCGCCGCGGGGGTGTCTATGGCTACACCTTC	CASSSRRGGVYGYTF	TRBJ1-2	TRBV19	-	-
TGCGCCAGCAGCCGCGACAGGGGAGGAGCAGATACGCAGTATTTT	CASSRDRGGADTQYF	TRBJ2-3	TRBV5-1	TRBD1	-
TGTGCCAGCAGCTTAGTCGGTACCGGGACCCAGTACTTC	CASSLVGTGTQYF	TRBJ2-5	TRBV7-6	-	-
TGTGCCAGCAGCCACCATAATAGGGGGAACACTGAAGCTTTCTTT	CASSHHNRGNTEAFF	TRBJ1-1	TRBV7-2	-	few
TGTGCCAGCTCACCAGGGACAGGGGGCAACTACGAGCAGTACTTC	CASSPGTGGNYEQYF	TRBJ2-7	TRBV18	TRBD1	-
TGTTCCAGCAGCCCTAAACCGGACAGGGGGTTCTACAATGAGCAGTTCTTC	CSSSPKPDRGFYNEQFF	TRBJ2-1	TRBV7-9	TRBD1	few
TGTGCCAGCAGCCGGGACAGGGACTACGAGCAGTACTTC	CASSRDRDYEQYF	TRBJ2-7	TRBV6-1	TRBD1	once
TGTGCCAGCAGTGAAGGGACAGGGGATAATTCACCCCTCCACTTT	CASSEGTGDNSPLHF	TRBJ1-6	TRBV6-1	TRBD1	-
TGTGCCATCAGTGAGTCGACAGGGGGATACGAGCAGTACTTC	CAISESTGGYEQYF	TRBJ2-7	TRBV10-3	TRBD1	-
TGCGCCAGCAGCTTAATAGCGGGAGGGGAGACCCAGTACTTC	CASSLIAGGETQYF	TRBJ2-5	TRBV5-1	TRBD2	-
TGTGCCAGCAGCTTGGGCTCCCTGGTGAGCAACACTGAAGCTTTCTTT	CASSLGSLVSNTEAFF	TRBJ1-1	TRBV5-4	-	-
TGTGCCATCGGGGGGTCCTACGAGCAGTACTTC	CAIGGSYEQYF	TRBJ2-7	TRBV11-2	TRBD2	-
TGCGCCAGCAGCTTGGGAGGGTATAGCAATCAGCCCCAGCATTTT	CASSLGGYSNQPQHF	TRBJ1-5	TRBV5-1	-	-
TGTGCCAGCAGCGTCCGGGAAGTCCAAGAGACCCAGTACTTC	CASSVREVQETQYF	TRBJ2-5	TRBV9	-	-
TGTGCCAGCACCGGGATATACAATGAGCAGTTCTTC	CASTGIYNEQFF	TRBJ2-1	TRBV6-4	-	-
TGTGCCAGCAGTCCCCGTGTCGAGGACTACAATGAGCAGTTCTTC	CASSPRVEDYNEQFF	TRBJ2-1	TRBV27	-	-
TGTGCCATCAGTGAGAGTGTAACCGGGACAGGACGTTATGAGCAGTTCTTC	CAISESVTGTGRYEQFF	TRBJ2-1	TRBV10-3	TRBD1	-